Presented here are 24 T cell receptor beta chains from one specimen sequenced in a study of T-cell memory formation after mild COVID-19. Each CDR3 protein gets one entry after TCRdb re-called the 5' RACE reads with MiXCR. The profile covers fewer than 150,000 distinct CDR3 sequences, with about 6% appearing a single time and 2% to 2.5% taken by the ten largest. The specimen sequenced was PBMCs or a T cell subset sorted from them (not recorded which). These receptors all stem from an adult woman who had mild COVID-19 (a few samples of this study predate the infection). Cell type and time point are not known.

This clonotype has more than one count but fewer than ten. The genes are TRBV30 and TRBJ2-1; 10 positions agree with TRBD2. The V gene end was trimmed by 2 bases and the J gene end by 8 bases; junction bases not matched to a gene: 6. Germline-derived CDR1 and CDR2 are GTSNPN and SVGIG (reference sequence). The CDR3 runs 14 residues. In DNA, the CDR3 is TGTGCCTGGAGTATCAGCGGGGGGGCTTATGAGCAGTTCTTC. It specifies CAWSISGGAYEQFF.

This chain links TRBV7-9 with TRBJ2-5; TRBD1 agrees at 8 bases. J was trimmed by 5 bases and V by 6 bases; bases with no gene match: 11. CDR3 length: 15 amino acids. Germline V gene lookup returns CDR1 SEHNR and CDR2 FQNEAQ (reference sequence). CDR3 region: CASSLGQGRKETQYF. CDR3 coding DNA: TGTGCCAGCAGTCTCGGACAGGGAAGGAAGGAGACCCAGTACTTC.

Points on this clonotype: At one of its ends the junction is not consistent with the germline gene, which may arise from a read error. V gene TRBV25-1 combines with J gene TRBJ1-6; TRBD1 agrees at 7 bases. Germline CDR1 and CDR2: MGHDK and SYGVNS. The CDR3 has 15 residues. CDR3 DNA sequence: TGTGCCAGCAGTGAGGGGACAGCACTTAATTCACCCATCCACTTT. It specifies CASSEGTALNSPIHF.

The chain has TRBV7-2 and TRBJ1-2; the match to TRBD1 covers 9 bases. V gave up 2 bases and J gave up 6 bases; unmatched junction bases: 7. This CDR3 contains 15 residues. In germline, CDR1 is SGHTA, CDR2 FQGNSA. In DNA form, the CDR3 reads TGTGCCAGCAGCTTATTGACAGGGGGTGTCGATGGCTACACCTTC. Translation: CASSLLTGGVDGYTF. Full variable domain (missing parts from reference TRBV7-2 and TRBJ1-2): GAGVSQSPSNKVTEKGKDVELRCDPISGHTALYWYRQSLGQGLEFLIYFQGNSAPDKSGLPSDRFSAERTGGSVSTLTIQRTQQEDSAVYLCASSLLTGGVDGYTFGSGTRLTVV.

This clonotype was counted between two and nine times. The rearrangement joins TRBV5-6 to TRBJ1-1, with 8 bases aligning to TRBD1. Germline trimming cut 0 bases from V and 4 bases from J; bases unmatched to any gene: 8. The CDR3 runs to 16 residues. Germline V lookup: CDR1 SGHDT, CDR2 YYEEEE. CDR3 sequence: CASSLGPTGVGTEAFF. In DNA, the CDR3 is TGTGCCAGCAGCTTGGGCCCGACAGGGGTTGGCACTGAAGCTTTCTTT.

The sample holds a few counts of this clonotype. The J gene is TRBJ1-6, the V gene TRBV7-2, with TRBD1 matching over 7 bases. This CDR3 has 15 amino acids. Germline lookup yields CDR1 SGHTA and CDR2 FQGNSA. V trimming: 4 bases; J trimming: 7 bases; junction bases outside the gene matches: 7. The CDR3 loop reads CASSSPGGVNSPLHF. The DNA of the CDR3 is TGTGCCAGCAGCTCGCCAGGGGGGGTCAATTCACCCCTCCACTTT.

J is TRBJ2-2 and V is TRBV12-3 or TRBV12-4, with D uncertain. Trimming took 3 bases from V and 7 from J, leaving 12 bases between them. The CDR3 covers 14 residues. The CDR3 bases are TGTGCCAGCAGTTTTAATTTCTTGTTCGGGGAGCTGTTTTTT. It yields the protein CASSFNFLFGELFF.

This clonotype was counted only a few times. V usage is TRBV20-1 and J usage is TRBJ2-1; 11 positions agree with TRBD2. Germline lookup yields CDR1 DFQATT and CDR2 SNEGSKA (reference sequence). The CDR3 consists of 15 residues. Trimming took 5 bases from V and 1 from J; bases not matched to a gene: 4. CDR3: CSARSSGRSYNEQFF. CDR3 nucleotide sequence: TGCAGTGCTCGTTCTAGCGGGAGGTCCTACAATGAGCAGTTCTTC.

This clonotype was observed at least ten times. The chain links TRBV7-2 to TRBJ2-7; a weak D match, TRBD2 (6 bases). The CDR3 sequence is 12 residues long. Germline V gene data show CDR1 as SGHTA and CDR2 as FQGNSA. Trimming pared 2 bases from V and 6 bases from J, leaving 8 bases between. CDR3 nucleotide sequence: TGTGCCAGCAGCTTAATGGGGGGCGAGCAGTACTTC. It translates to CASSLMGGEQYF.

This clonotype has ten or more counts. V is TRBV15 and J is TRBJ2-7, with 8 bases lining up with TRBD1. V lost 3 bases and J lost 4; bases outside the gene matches: 8. The CDR3 runs 15 residues. The germline V gene has CDR1 LNHNV and CDR2 YYDKDF (reference sequence). The CDR3 reads CATSRQRQGKYEQYF. The CDR3 DNA is TGTGCCACCAGCAGGCAACGACAGGGGAAGTACGAGCAGTACTTC. The full variable domain, with the rest looked up from reference TRBV15 and TRBJ2-7, is DAMVIQNPRYQVTQFGKPVTLSCSQTLNHNVMYWYQQKSSQAPKLLFHYYDKDFNNEADTPDNFQSRRPNTSFCFLDIRSPGLGDTAMYLCATSRQRQGKYEQYFGPGTRLTVT.

The chain uses TRBV24-1 and TRBJ2-1; 7 nucleotides match TRBD1. Germline V gene data show CDR1 as KGHDR and CDR2 as SFDVKD. The CDR3 runs 14 residues. Trimming removed 10 bases from V and 1 base from J; junction bases left unmatched: 6. Written as DNA, the CDR3 is TGTGCCACAAGATCGACAGGGTCCTACAATGAGCAGTTCTTC. It is translated as CATRSTGSYNEQFF.

Ten or more counts support this clonotype. The chain links TRBV7-2 to TRBJ1-1; 7 nucleotides align to TRBD1. This CDR3 has 15 residues. V lost 5 bases to trimming and J lost 0 bases; unmatched junction nucleotides: 6. Per the germline V gene, CDR1 is SGHTA and CDR2 is FQGNSA. This CDR3 reads CASSPRQGLNTEAFF. The CDR3 DNA is TGTGCCAGCAGCCCCCGACAGGGATTGAACACTGAAGCTTTCTTT. The variable domain in full, completed from reference TRBV7-2 and TRBJ1-1, reads GAGVSQSPSNKVTEKGKDVELRCDPISGHTALYWYRQSLGQGLEFLIYFQGNSAPDKSGLPSDRFSAERTGGSVSTLTIQRTQQEDSAVYLCASSPRQGLNTEAFFGQGTRLTVV.

There are a few counts of this clonotype. The CDR3 reads CASSSTGPDTQYF. The CDR3 DNA follows: TGTGCCAGCAGTTCCACAGGGCCAGATACGCAGTATTTT. J is TRBJ2-3 and V is TRBV28; D is perhaps TRBD1 (6 bases). V gave up 4 bases and J gave up 4 bases, with 9 bases separating them. This CDR3 contains 13 residues. Germline V gives CDR1 MDHEN, CDR2 SYDVKM.

Turning to this clonotype: A junction boundary mismatches the germline segment, possibly from a read error. V and J are TRBV29-1 and TRBJ2-2; D might be TRBD2 (5 bases). Looked up from germline, CDR1 is SQVTM and CDR2 is ANQGSEA. This CDR3 contains 13 residues. The DNA of the CDR3 is TGCAGCGTTGAACAGATAAACACCGGGGAGCTTTTTTTT. Translated, it gives CSVEQINTGELFF.

The chain joins TRBV24-1 to TRBJ1-5; possible D gene TRBD1, 5 bases. The V gene's germline CDR1 is KGHDR and CDR2 SFDVKD. The CDR3 sequence is 12 residues long. V shed 9 bases and J shed 0 bases, with 5 bases lying between them. CDR3 DNA sequence: TGTGCCACCCAGGGTAGCAATCAGCCCCAGCATTTT. It encodes CATQGSNQPQHF.

This clonotype was picked up many times. This chain links TRBV7-8 with TRBJ2-7; 9 nucleotides line up with TRBD1. The CDR3 extends over 15 amino acids. V shed 5 bases, J shed 5 bases, and the junction held 10 bases outside the gene matches. Germline V gene sequence: CDR1 SGHVS, CDR2 FQNEAQ. The CDR3: CASSPGGTGSHEQYF. CDR3 sequence (DNA): TGTGCCAGCAGCCCCGGTGGGACAGGGAGCCACGAGCAGTACTTC. The variable domain in full, completed from reference TRBV7-8 and TRBJ2-7, reads GAGVSQSPRYKVAKRGQDVALRCDPISGHVSLFWYQQALGQGPEFLTYFQNEAQLDKSGLPSDRFFAERPEGSVSTLKIQRTQQEDSAVYLCASSPGGTGSHEQYFGPGTRLTVT.

Ten or more counts support this clonotype. The CDR3 spells CASSFPGGPNEQFF. CDR3 sequence (DNA): TGTGCCAGCAGCTTTCCAGGGGGCCCGAATGAGCAGTTCTTC. The chain links TRBV7-9 to TRBJ2-1, with TRBD1 matching 8 bases. The CDR3 loop spans 14 amino acids. Germline V gene sequence: CDR1 SEHNR, CDR2 FQNEAQ (reference sequence). Germline trimming cut 3 bases from V and 7 bases from J; bases unmatched to any gene: 5.

This clonotype was counted only a few times. The chain is built from TRBV18 and TRBJ1-1, with TRBD1 identical over 7 bases. After removal of 6 bases from V and 2 bases from J, the junction contained 9 bases not matched to a gene. This CDR3 contains 15 residues. Germline-derived CDR1 and CDR2 are KGHSH and LQKENI. This chain's CDR3 is CASSLVGQLNTEAFF. The CDR3 DNA sequence: TGTGCCAGCTCGCTGGTGGGACAGCTCAACACTGAAGCTTTCTTT.

This clonotype was seen ten or more times. The chain has TRBV7-2 and TRBJ2-2, with 9 bases matching TRBD1. V lost 5 bases to trimming and J lost 6 bases; unmatched junction nucleotides: 13. The germline CDR1 and CDR2 sequences are SGHTA and FQGNSA. CDR3 length: 17 residues. The CDR3 DNA reads TGTGCCAGCAGCCTAATGGCCGGGACAGGGTACGCCGGGGAGCTGTTTTTT. This sequence encodes CASSLMAGTGYAGELFF.

This clonotype was recorded a few times. The junction differs from germline at one of its ends, possibly a read error. The chain carries TRBV7-9 and TRBJ2-7; TRBD2 matches at 10 bases. The CDR3 length is 16 residues. Per the germline V gene, CDR1 is SEHNR and CDR2 is FQNEAQ (reference sequence). The CDR3 reads CASSLAGTSASYEQYF. The CDR3 nucleotides are TGTGCCAGCAGTTTAGCCGGGACTAGCGCGTCCTACGAGCAGTACTTC.

The chain has TRBV5-1 and TRBJ2-3, with 9 bases identical to TRBD1. Germline CDR1 and CDR2: SGHRS and YFSETQ. The CDR3 is 14 residues long. The trim removed 10 bases at V and 1 base at J, leaving 7 bases unmatched. The CDR3 DNA follows: TGCGCCTCCTGGACAGGGGAGGGCACAGATACGCAGTATTTT. It specifies CASWTGEGTDTQYF.

This clonotype has a count of ten or more. The rearrangement uses TRBV7-8 and TRBJ2-1; 7 positions agree with TRBD2. Germline values: CDR1 SGHVS, CDR2 FQNEAQ. V was clipped by 5 bases and J by 10 bases; unmatched bases: 20. The CDR3 totals 17 residues. CDR3 DNA: TGTGCCAGCAGCCTCTTCCGGGGGAGGGGCGTTAAGGGAGAGCAGTTCTTC. This encodes CASSLFRGRGVKGEQFF. Filled out from reference TRBV7-8 and TRBJ2-1, the complete variable domain reads GAGVSQSPRYKVAKRGQDVALRCDPISGHVSLFWYQQALGQGPEFLTYFQNEAQLDKSGLPSDRFFAERPEGSVSTLKIQRTQQEDSAVYLCASSLFRGRGVKGEQFFGPGTRLTVL.

CDR3 DNA: TGTGCCACCAGCCCCAGTGGGGATCCTGACAGGGTAAATCAGCCCCAGCATTTT. The encoded protein is CATSPSGDPDRVNQPQHF. The chain couples TRBV15 to TRBJ1-5; 7 bases align to TRBD1. Trimming removed 5 bases from V and 4 bases from J; junction bases left unmatched: 17. Germline V gene lookup returns CDR1 LNHNV and CDR2 YYDKDF (reference sequence). CDR3 length: 18 amino acids.

This clonotype was counted at least ten times. The chain recombines TRBV7-9 with TRBJ2-3, with TRBD1 as a possible D gene (6 bases). The CDR3 extends over 15 amino acids. Germline V gene lookup returns CDR1 SEHNR and CDR2 FQNEAQ (reference sequence). The V end lost 5 bases, the J end lost 0 bases, and 12 bases lay between the germline ends. CDR3 coding DNA: TGTGCCAGCAGCCCCTGGACAGCTAGCACAGATACGCAGTATTTT. It is translated as CASSPWTASTDTQYF.